This TCR beta chain was obtained from a study of blood T cell repertoires in COVID-19. About the research overall: PBMCs, B-cell-depleted T cells, or T cells were the source of the cDNA or gDNA that made up the material.

As processed by the authors: Estimates of nucleated cell counts were drawn from the amplification of reference gene primers. The method was immunoSEQ multiplex PCR; TCRdb's version includes in-frame clones alone and lacks a portion of them. D and trimming were read from the DNA, whereas the V and J calls and clone size are those reported in that table. The table has 120,000 or so clones, under 85% seen once. Trimming stripped 2 bases from V and 10 bases from J, with 24 bases between. The CDR3 is 16 residues long. CDR1 is SGHRS and CDR2 is YFSETQ in the germline V gene. This TCR derives from a man between 60 and 70 years old with acute or convalescent COVID-19. V is TRBV5-1 and J is TRBJ1-1; possibly TRBD1 for D (6 bases). Sequencing was carried out using peripheral blood. Written as DNA, the CDR3 is TGCGCCAGCAGCTTCACTGTTGGGGGGGGGCCCCAGCGAGCTTTCTTT. It is translated as CASSFTVGGGPQRAFF.